Included here is one T cell receptor (beta chain) sequence, with context. The antigen remains unidentified. The method was immunoSEQ multiplex PCR; TCRdb's version includes in-frame clones alone and lacks a portion of them. The table shows tens of thousands of clones, with approximately 82% occurring only once. The record originates from a study of OX40 agonist ivuxolimab in advanced cancers. Study context: Having had anti-PD-1, anti-PD-L1 or anti-CTLA-4 therapy before was allowed, and over 35% had some.

Baseline, cycle 4 day 1, and cycle 7 day 1 were the blood sampling points. Germline CDR1 LGHNA, CDR2 YSLEER. CDR3 length equals 14 residues. V shed 5 bases, J shed 7 bases, and the junction held 7 bases outside the gene matches. Study-level findings and limits: Among patients with partial responses at 0.1-3.0 mg/kg, clonal expansion was among the lowest. Average numbers of expanded clones were greater in CD8+ T cells than in CD4+.

This chain joins TRBV4-3 and TRBJ2-3, with 9 bases lining up with TRBD2. This specimen consisted of CD4+ or CD8+ T cells sorted from blood, obtained in a trial of the OX40 agonist ivuxolimab. The clonotype was recovered from an adult with an advanced solid tumor such as melanoma, head and neck, liver or kidney cancer. CDR3 residues: CASSDSGGGYTQYF. As DNA, the CDR3 is TGCGCCAGCAGCGATAGCGGGGGCGGATATACGCAGTATTTT.